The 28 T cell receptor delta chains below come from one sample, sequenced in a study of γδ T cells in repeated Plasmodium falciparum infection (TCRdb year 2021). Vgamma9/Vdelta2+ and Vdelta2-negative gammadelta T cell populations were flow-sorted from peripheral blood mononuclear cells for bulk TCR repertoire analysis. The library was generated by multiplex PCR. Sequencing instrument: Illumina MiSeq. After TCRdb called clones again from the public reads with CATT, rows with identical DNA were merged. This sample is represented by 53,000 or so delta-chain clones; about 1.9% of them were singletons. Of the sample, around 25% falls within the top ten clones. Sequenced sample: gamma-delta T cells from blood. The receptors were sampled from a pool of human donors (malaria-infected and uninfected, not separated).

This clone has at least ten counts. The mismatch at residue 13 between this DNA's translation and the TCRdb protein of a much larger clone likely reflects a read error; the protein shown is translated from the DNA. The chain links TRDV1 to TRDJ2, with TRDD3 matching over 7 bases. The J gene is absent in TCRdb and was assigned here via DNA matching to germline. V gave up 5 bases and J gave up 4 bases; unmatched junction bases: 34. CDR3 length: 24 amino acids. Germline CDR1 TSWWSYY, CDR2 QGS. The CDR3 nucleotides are TGTGCTCTTGGGAAGCGTTTGGCAATACTTTTCAAACCCCTTGGGGATATGTCGACAGCACAACTCTTCTTT. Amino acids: CALGKRLAILFKPLGDMSTAQLFF.

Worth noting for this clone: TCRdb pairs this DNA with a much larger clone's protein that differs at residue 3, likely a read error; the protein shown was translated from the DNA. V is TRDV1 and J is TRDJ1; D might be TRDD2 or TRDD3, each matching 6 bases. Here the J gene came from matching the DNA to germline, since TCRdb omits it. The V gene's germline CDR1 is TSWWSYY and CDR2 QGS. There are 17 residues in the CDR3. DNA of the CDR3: TGTGCTCCTGGGGAACTAAAGGGGCTTCCTGCCCAACATAAACTCATCTTT. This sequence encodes CAPGELKGLPAQHKLIF.

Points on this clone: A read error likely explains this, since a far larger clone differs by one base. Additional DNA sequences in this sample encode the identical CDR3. CDR3 DNA sequence: TGCGCCTGTGACAAGGGGATACTCCGTGATAAACTCATCTTT. This gives the protein CACDKGILRDKLIF. The rearrangement links TRDV2 to TRDJ1; 8 nucleotides agree with TRDD3. TCRdb is silent on the J gene; assignment here came from matching the DNA to germline. Germline loops: CDR1 GEAIGNYY, CDR2 EKD. The CDR3 totals 14 residues.

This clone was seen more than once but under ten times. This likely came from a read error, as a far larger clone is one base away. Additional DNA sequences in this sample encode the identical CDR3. The CDR3 sequence is CACDTVVYTGGSPEKYTDKLIF. As DNA, the CDR3 is TGTGCCTGCGACACCGTCGTATACACTGGGGGATCCCCCGAAAAGTACACCGATAAACTCATCTTT. The chain is built from TRDV2 and TRDJ1; 10 bases are a match to TRDD3. TCRdb leaves out the J gene; it was filled in here by matching the DNA to germline. The CDR3 sequence is 22 residues long. Germline V CDR1 and CDR2: GEAIGNYY, EKD.

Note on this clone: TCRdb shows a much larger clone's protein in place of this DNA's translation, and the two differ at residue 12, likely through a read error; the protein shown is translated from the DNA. CDR3 loop: CACDQRLGIPGFIF. In nucleotides, the CDR3 is TGTGCCTGTGACCAAAGGCTGGGGATCCCAGGTTTCATCTTT. There is no J gene call, but TRDV2 is given as the V gene; the listed D gene, TRDD3, was not tested against the DNA. Germline V gives CDR1 GEAIGNYY, CDR2 EKD. The CDR3 extends over 14 amino acids.

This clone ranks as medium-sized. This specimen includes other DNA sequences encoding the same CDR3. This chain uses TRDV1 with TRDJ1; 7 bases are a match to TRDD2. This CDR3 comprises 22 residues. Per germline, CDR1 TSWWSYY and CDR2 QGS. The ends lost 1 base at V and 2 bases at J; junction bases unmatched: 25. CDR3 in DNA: TGTGCTCTTGGGGAACGGTACCTTCCTCTTAACGAAGTTGTGGGGAGGACCGATAAACTCATCTTT. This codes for CALGERYLPLNEVVGRTDKLIF.

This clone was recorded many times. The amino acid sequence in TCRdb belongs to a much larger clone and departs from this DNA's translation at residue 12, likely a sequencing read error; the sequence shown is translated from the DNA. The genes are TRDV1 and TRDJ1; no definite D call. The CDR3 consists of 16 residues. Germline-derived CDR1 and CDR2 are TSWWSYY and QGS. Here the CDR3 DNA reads TGTGCTCTTGGGGAAATCCGTCAGGGGTACACCGGTAAACTCATCTTT. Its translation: CALGEIRQGYTGKLIF.

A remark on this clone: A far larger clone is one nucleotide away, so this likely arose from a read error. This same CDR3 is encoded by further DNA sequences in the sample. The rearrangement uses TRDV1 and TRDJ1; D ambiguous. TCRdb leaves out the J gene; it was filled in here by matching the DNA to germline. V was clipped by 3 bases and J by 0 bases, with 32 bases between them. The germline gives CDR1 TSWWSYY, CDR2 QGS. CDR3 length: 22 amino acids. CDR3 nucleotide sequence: TGTGCTCTTGGGGACCCTTGGCCCCATCTTCTACGTACCGGAGAGTACACCGATAAACTCATCTTT. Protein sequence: CALGDPWPHLLRTGEYTDKLIF.

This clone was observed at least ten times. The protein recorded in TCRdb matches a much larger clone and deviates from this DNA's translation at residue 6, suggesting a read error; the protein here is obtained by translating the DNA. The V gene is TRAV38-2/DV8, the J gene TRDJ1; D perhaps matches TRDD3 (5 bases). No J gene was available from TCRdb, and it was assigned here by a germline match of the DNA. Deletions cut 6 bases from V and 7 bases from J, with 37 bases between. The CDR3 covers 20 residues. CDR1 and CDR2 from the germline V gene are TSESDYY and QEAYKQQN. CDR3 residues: CAYIGGGSTPGRWWGLKLIF. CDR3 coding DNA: TGTGCTTATATAGGTGGCGGGAGTACTCCCGGCCGGTGGTGGGGCCTTAAACTCATCTTT.

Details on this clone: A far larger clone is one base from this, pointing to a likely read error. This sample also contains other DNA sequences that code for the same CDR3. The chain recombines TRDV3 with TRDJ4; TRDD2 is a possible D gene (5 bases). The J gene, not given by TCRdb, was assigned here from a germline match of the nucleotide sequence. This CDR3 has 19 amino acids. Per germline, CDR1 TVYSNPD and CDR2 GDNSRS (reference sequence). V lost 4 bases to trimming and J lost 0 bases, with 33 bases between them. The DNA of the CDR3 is TGTGCCTCCACAATCACTCCTTCGCCTCGACGACGTCTGGCCAGACCCCTGATCTTT. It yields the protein CASTITPSPRRRLARPLIF.

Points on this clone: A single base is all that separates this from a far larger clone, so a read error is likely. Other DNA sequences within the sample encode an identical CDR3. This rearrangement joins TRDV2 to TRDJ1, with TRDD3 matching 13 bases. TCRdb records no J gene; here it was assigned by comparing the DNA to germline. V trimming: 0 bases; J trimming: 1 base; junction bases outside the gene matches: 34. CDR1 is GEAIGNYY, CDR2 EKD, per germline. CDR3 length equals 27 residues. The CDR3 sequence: CACDTVRFRSPVLGDTFSASGTDKLIF. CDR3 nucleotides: TGTGCCTGTGACACCGTCCGGTTTCGTTCCCCCGTACTGGGGGATACGTTTAGCGCTTCGGGCACCGATAAACTCATCTTT.

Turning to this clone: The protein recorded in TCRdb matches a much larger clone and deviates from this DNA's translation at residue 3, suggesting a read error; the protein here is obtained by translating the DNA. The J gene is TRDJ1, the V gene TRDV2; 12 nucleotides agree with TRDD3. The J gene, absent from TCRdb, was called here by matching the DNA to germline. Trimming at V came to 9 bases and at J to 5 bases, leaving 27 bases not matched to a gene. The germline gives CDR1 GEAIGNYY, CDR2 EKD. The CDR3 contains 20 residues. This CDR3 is CARGGGLYWGIQGPADKLIF. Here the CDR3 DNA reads TGTGCCCGTGGAGGGGGTCTGTACTGGGGGATACAAGGTCCGGCTGATAAACTCATCTTT.

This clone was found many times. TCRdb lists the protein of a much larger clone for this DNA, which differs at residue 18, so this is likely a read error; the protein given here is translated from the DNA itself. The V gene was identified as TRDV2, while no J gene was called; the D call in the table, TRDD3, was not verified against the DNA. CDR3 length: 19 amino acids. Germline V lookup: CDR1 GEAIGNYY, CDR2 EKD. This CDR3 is CACDTVGGGYVGYTDKLTF. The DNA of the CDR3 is TGTGCCTGTGACACCGTAGGTGGGGGATACGTGGGGTACACCGATAAACTCACCTTT.

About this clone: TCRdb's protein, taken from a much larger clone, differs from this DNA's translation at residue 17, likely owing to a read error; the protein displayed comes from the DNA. Here the CDR3 reads CALGERLSYGGYAFTDELIF. The CDR3 nucleotides are TGTGCTCTTGGGGAACGTCTCTCCTACGGGGGATACGCTTTCACCGATGAACTCATCTTT. V is TRDV1 and J is TRDJ1; TRDD3 aligns across 10 bases. The J gene is not listed in TCRdb, so it was assigned here from a DNA match to germline. This CDR3 comprises 20 residues. CDR1 is TSWWSYY and CDR2 is QGS in the germline V gene.

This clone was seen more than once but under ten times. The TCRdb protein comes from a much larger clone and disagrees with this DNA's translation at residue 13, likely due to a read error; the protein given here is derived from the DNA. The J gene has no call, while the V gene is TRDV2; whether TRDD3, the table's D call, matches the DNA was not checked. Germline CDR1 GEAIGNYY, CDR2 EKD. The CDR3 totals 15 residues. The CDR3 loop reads CACDTVGTLGDKFIF. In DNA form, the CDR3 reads TGTGCCTGTGACACCGTGGGAACCTTGGGCGATAAATTCATCTTT.

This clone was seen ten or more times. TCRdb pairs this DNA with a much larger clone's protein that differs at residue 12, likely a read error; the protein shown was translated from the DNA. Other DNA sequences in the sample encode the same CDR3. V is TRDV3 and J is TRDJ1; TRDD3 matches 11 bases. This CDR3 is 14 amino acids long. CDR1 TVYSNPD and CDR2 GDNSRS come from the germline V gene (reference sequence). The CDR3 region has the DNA TGTGCCTCCTATTACTGGGGGATAGGGCCAAAACCCATCTTT. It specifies CASYYWGIGPKPIF. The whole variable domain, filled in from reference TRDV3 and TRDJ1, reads CDKVTQSSPDQTVASGSEVVLLCTYDTVYSNPDLFWYRIRPDYSFQFVFYGDNSRSEGADFTQGRFSVKHILTQKAFHLVISPVRTEDSATYYCASYYWGIGPKPIFGKGTRVTVEP.

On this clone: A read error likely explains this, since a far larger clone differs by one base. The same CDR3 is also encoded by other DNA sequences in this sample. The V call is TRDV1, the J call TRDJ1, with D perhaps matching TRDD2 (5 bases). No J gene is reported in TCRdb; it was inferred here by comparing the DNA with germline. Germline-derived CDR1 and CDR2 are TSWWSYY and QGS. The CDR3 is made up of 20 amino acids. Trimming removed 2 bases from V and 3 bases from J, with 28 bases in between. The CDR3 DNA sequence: TGTGCTCTTGGGGAAACCTACAGGCCGGCTTGGACATTCCGTCCCGATAAACTCATCTTT. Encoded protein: CALGETYRPAWTFRPDKLIF.

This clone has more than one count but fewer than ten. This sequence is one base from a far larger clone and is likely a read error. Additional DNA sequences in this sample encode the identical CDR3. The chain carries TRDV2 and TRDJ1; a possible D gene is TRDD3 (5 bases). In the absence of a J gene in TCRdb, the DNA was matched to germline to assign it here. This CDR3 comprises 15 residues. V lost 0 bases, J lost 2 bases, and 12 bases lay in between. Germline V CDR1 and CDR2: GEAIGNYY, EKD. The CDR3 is CACDTLIQRTDKLIF. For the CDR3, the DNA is TGTGCCTGTGACACCCTGATACAAAGGACCGATAAACTCATCTTT.

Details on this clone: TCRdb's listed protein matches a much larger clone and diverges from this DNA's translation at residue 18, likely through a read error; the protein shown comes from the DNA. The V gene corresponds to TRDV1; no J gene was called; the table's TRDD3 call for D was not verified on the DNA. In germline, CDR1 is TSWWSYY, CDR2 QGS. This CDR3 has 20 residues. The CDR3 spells CALGETLTSTGGLRTAQFFF. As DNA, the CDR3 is TGTGCTCTTGGGGAGACCTTAACCAGTACTGGGGGATTAAGGACAGCACAATTCTTCTTT.

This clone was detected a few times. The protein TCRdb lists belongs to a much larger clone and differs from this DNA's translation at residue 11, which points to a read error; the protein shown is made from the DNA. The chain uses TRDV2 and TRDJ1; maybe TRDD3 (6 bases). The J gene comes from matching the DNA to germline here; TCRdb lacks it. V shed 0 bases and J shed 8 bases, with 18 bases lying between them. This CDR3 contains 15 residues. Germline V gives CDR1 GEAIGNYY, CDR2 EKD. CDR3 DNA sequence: TGTGCCTGTGACACCGTAGGTGGGGGCTCACCCAAACTCATCTTT. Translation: CACDTVGGGSPKLIF.

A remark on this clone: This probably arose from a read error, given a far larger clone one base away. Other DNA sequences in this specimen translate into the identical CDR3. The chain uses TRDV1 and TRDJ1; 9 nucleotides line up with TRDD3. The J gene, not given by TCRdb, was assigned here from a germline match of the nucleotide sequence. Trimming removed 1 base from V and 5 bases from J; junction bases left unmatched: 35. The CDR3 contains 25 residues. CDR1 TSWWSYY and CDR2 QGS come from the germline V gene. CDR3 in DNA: TGTGCTCTTGGGGAACCCTATATCGCGTCCTTAAGGGTCTATACAGGGGATACGCGTTTTGATAAACTCATCTTT. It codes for CALGEPYIASLRVYTGDTRFDKLIF.

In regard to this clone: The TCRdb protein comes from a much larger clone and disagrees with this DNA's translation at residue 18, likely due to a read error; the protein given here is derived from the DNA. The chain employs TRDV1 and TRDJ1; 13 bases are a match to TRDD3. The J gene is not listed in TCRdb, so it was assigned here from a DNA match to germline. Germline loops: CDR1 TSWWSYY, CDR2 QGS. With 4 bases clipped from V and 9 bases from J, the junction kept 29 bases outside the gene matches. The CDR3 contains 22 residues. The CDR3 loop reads CALGGTPPVQTFRTGGYGELIF. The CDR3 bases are TGTGCTCTTGGGGGCACACCCCCAGTACAAACCTTCCGTACTGGGGGATACGGAGAACTCATCTTT.

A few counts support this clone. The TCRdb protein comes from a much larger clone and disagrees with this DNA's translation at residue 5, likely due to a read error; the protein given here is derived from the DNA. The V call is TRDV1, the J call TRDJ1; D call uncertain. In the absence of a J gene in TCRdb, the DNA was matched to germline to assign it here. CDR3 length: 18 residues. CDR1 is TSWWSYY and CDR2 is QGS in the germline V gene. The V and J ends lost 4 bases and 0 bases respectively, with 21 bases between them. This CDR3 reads CALGGLAARSTYTDKLIF. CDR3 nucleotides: TGTGCTCTTGGGGGACTCGCCGCCCGATCGACGTACACCGATAAACTCATCTTT.

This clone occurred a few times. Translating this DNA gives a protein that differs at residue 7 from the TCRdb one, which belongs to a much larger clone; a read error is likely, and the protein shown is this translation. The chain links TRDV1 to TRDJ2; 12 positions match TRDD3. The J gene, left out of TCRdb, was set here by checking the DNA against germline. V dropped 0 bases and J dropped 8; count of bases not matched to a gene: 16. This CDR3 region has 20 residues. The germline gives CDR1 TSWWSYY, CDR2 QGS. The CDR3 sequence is CALGELLFPYWGILEAQLFF. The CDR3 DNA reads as TGTGCTCTTGGGGAACTACTGTTCCCGTACTGGGGGATACTTGAGGCACAACTCTTCTTT.

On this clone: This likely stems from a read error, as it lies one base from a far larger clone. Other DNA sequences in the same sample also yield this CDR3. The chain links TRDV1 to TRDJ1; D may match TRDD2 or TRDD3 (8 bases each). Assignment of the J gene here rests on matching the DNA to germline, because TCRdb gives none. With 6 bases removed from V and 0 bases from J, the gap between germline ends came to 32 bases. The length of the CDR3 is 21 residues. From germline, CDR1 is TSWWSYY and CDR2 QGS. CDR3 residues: CALGFLPLSYWGLRYTDKLIF. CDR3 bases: TGTGCTCTTGGCTTCCTACCTCTGTCGTACTGGGGGCTCCGGTACACCGATAAACTCATCTTT.

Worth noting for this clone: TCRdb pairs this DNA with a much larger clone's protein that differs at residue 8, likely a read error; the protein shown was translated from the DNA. CDR3 sequence reads: CALLPVPLLRFSNARSPGPLIF. CDR3 sequence (DNA): TGTGCTCTGCTCCCTGTCCCGCTCCTACGATTCTCTAACGCCAGGTCCCCAGGACCCCTGATCTTT. V is TRDV1 and J is TRDJ4, with D possibly matching TRDD2 (6 bases). The J gene, left out of TCRdb, was set here by checking the DNA against germline. V gave up 9 bases and J gave up 3 bases, with 44 bases separating them. In germline, CDR1 is TSWWSYY, CDR2 QGS. This CDR3 is 22 amino acids long.

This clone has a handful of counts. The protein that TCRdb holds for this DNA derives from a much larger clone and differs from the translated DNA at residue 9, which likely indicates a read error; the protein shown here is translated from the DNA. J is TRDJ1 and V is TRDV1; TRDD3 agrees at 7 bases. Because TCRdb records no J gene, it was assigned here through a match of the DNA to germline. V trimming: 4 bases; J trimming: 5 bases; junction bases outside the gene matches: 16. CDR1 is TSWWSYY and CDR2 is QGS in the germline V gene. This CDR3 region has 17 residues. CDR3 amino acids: CALGVPLLRWGRDKLIF. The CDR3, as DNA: TGTGCTCTTGGGGTCCCCCTACTGCGGTGGGGGAGGGATAAACTCATCTTT.

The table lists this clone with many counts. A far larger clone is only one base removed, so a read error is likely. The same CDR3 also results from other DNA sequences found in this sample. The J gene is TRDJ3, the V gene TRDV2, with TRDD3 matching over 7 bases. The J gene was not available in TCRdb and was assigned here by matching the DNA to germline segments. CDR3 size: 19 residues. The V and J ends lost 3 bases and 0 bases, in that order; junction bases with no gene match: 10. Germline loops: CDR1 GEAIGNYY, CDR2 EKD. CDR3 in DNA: TGTGCCTGTGACTCCGTAGGGGATAGGAGCTCCTGGGACACCCGACAGATGTTTTTC. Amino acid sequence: CACDSVGDRSSWDTRQMFF.